The next 15 T cell receptor beta chains were all read from a single sample in a study of CD8 T cells in Susac syndrome. Random hexamers were used to reverse transcribe an amount of roughly 0.45 to 1 ug RNA. Each CDR3 protein gets one entry after TCRdb re-called the immunoSEQ multiplex PCR reads with MiXCR. The sample includes about 140,000 distinct CDR3 sequences, approximately 93% of them seen just once. The sequenced sample consisted of CD8+ T cells from PBMCs. Receptor source: a human donor in good health.

The rearrangement uses TRBV28 and TRBJ2-3; 10 positions agree with TRBD2. Per the germline V gene, CDR1 is MDHEN and CDR2 is SYDVKM. This CDR3 region has 20 residues. The V gene end was trimmed by 3 bases and the J gene end by 6 bases; junction bases not matched to a gene: 21. The CDR3 region is CASSFHPRSGRGLEVDTQYF. CDR3 in DNA: TGTGCCAGCAGTTTCCACCCGAGGAGCGGGAGGGGTCTCGAGGTTGATACGCAGTATTTT.

This chain joins TRBV29-1 and TRBJ1-1; D may be TRBD1 (5 bases). The CDR3 has 11 amino acids. V was trimmed by 3 bases and J by 4 bases, leaving 6 bases between them. CDR1 and CDR2 from the germline V gene are SQVTM and ANQGSEA. The CDR3: CSVEGGTEAFF. Here the CDR3 DNA reads TGCAGCGTTGAGGGGGGCACTGAAGCTTTCTTT.

This sequence joins TRBV4-1 and TRBJ2-1; 7 bases agree with TRBD1. Germline V gives CDR1 MGHRA, CDR2 YSYEKL. Germline trimming cut 1 base from V and 8 bases from J; bases unmatched to any gene: 11. This CDR3 region has 16 residues. The CDR3 coding sequence is TGCGCCAGCAGCCAAGTGGACAGGCTGGGGTTGGATGAGCAGTTCTTC. Its translation: CASSQVDRLGLDEQFF.

V and J are TRBV7-9 and TRBJ2-1; TRBD2 matches at 10 bases. Unmatched junction bases numbered 3, after V lost 5 bases and J lost 8 bases. The CDR3 length is 13 residues. Looked up from germline, CDR1 is SEHNR and CDR2 is FQNEAQ (reference sequence). The CDR3 region is CASSTTSGDEQFF. The CDR3 DNA is TGTGCCAGCAGCACCACTAGCGGGGATGAGCAGTTCTTC.

V and J are TRBV27 and TRBJ2-6; 7 bases match TRBD1. Germline assignment: CDR1 MNHEY and CDR2 SMNVEV (reference sequence). This CDR3 has 17 amino acids. V trimming: 6 bases; J trimming: 2 bases; junction bases outside the gene matches: 10. The CDR3 DNA reads TGTGCCAGCAGCTCGACAGGGTGGGCCCCTGGGGCCAACGTCCTGACTTTC. This encodes CASSSTGWAPGANVLTF. Together with reference TRBV27 and TRBJ2-6, the CDR3 gives the full variable domain: EAQVTQNPRYLITVTGKKLTVTCSQNMNHEYMSWYRQDPGLGLRQIYYSMNVEVTDKGDVPEGYKVSRKEKRNFPLILESPSPNQTSLYFCASSSTGWAPGANVLTFGAGSRLTVL.

This chain joins TRBV29-1 and TRBJ2-7; no firm D call. Germline loops: CDR1 SQVTM, CDR2 ANQGSEA. This CDR3 has 13 residues. V lost 6 bases to trimming and J lost 4 bases, with 16 bases between them. The CDR3 DNA sequence: TGCAGCGTCCTGGAGACCTCGTCGTACGAGCAGTACTTC. It specifies CSVLETSSYEQYF.

The rearrangement links TRBV7-8 to TRBJ2-7, with 9 bases matching TRBD2. The J segment lost 4 bases and the V segment lost 5 bases, leaving 9 bases of the junction unmatched. Germline V gene sequence: CDR1 SGHVS, CDR2 FQNEAQ. There are 15 residues in the CDR3. The CDR3 bases are TGTGCCAGCAGCCAGAGCGGGAGGAGTCTGTACGAGCAGTACTTC. Protein sequence: CASSQSGRSLYEQYF.

The V gene is TRBV15, the J gene TRBJ2-2; D perhaps matches TRBD2 (5 bases). There are 14 residues in the CDR3. Germline V lookup: CDR1 LNHNV, CDR2 YYDKDF (reference sequence). Trimming left V 0 bases short and J 5 bases short, with 7 bases between. As DNA, the CDR3 is TGTGCCACCAGCAGAGAGAGGGAGACCGGGGAGCTGTTTTTT. It yields the protein CATSRERETGELFF.

The chain recombines TRBV3-1 with TRBJ2-1, with 13 bases that match TRBD2. There are 15 residues in the CDR3. Germline trimming cut 4 bases from V and 7 bases from J; bases unmatched to any gene: 4. CDR1 and CDR2 from the germline V gene are LGHDT and YNNKEL (reference sequence). The CDR3 loop reads CASSLGTSGVNEQFF. Written as DNA, the CDR3 is TGTGCCAGCAGCCTTGGGACTAGCGGGGTTAATGAGCAGTTCTTC.

The V call is TRBV27, the J call TRBJ1-5; possible D gene TRBD1, 6 bases. Germline V gene sequence: CDR1 MNHEY, CDR2 SMNVEV (reference sequence). Deletions cut 0 bases from V and 4 bases from J, with 10 bases between. The CDR3 has 15 amino acids. For the CDR3, the DNA is TGTGCCAGCAGTTTATCGAAACAGGGAAATCAGCCCCAGCATTTT. As protein: CASSLSKQGNQPQHF.

V and J are TRBV7-2 and TRBJ2-7, with D perhaps matching TRBD1 (6 bases). The V end lost 5 bases, the J end lost 6 bases, and 14 bases lay between the germline ends. The CDR3 has 13 residues. Per germline, CDR1 SGHTA and CDR2 FQGNSA. The CDR3 nucleotides are TGTGCCAGCAGCCTGGGGGCCTCGAGCGAGCAGTACTTC. Amino acid sequence: CASSLGASSEQYF.

The chain uses TRBV4-3 and TRBJ1-2; no clear D gene. This CDR3 is built from 16 residues. Germline values: CDR1 LGHNA, CDR2 YSLEER. The germline V and J ends were trimmed by 0 bases and 4 bases, with 15 bases remaining between them. In DNA form, the CDR3 reads TGCGCCAGCAGCCAAGATCCAGCGACGACCTTCTATGGCTACACCTTC. It yields the protein CASSQDPATTFYGYTF.

The chain couples TRBV19 to TRBJ2-7; perhaps TRBD1 as D (6 bases). This CDR3 spans 13 amino acids. V shed 10 bases and J shed 1 base, with 14 bases lying between them. Germline V gives CDR1 LNHDA, CDR2 SQIVND (reference sequence). The CDR3 sequence is CATPTGSSYEQYF. CDR3 bases: TGTGCCACCCCCACAGGGTCGTCCTACGAGCAGTACTTC.

The chain has TRBV19 and TRBJ2-2; D gene unclear. Per germline, CDR1 LNHDA and CDR2 SQIVND (reference sequence). The CDR3 is made up of 13 amino acids. Trimming pared 2 bases from V and 8 bases from J, leaving 9 bases between. CDR3 in DNA: TGTGCCAGTAGTATAACCCCCACTGGGGAGCTGTTTTTT. Its protein product is CASSITPTGELFF.

V gene TRBV27 combines with J gene TRBJ2-1, with D hard to call. Germline loops: CDR1 MNHEY, CDR2 SMNVEV (reference sequence). The CDR3 is 15 amino acids. V lost 3 bases, J lost 3 bases, and 12 bases lay in between. The CDR3 coding sequence is TGTGCCAGCAGTTTCGTGCCCGACCGCTACAATGAGCAGTTCTTC. Its translation is CASSFVPDRYNEQFF.